These 28 T cell receptor beta chains were sequenced from one sample in a study of TIL therapy for anti-PD-1-resistant metastatic lung cancer. This was the immunoSEQ v3 assay. The repertoire was sequenced with immunoSEQ multiplex PCR; TCRdb's copy has only in-frame clones and lacks some. This table has about 60,000 clones, under 75% appearing once. Time point in this sample: pre-treatment sample, taken before nivolumab and TIL therapy. The sequenced sample was blood, obtained at baseline. These TCRs come from a person aged 25 to 80 with non-small cell lung cancer.

V usage is TRBV7-9 and J usage is TRBJ2-7; D is unclear. The germline CDR1 and CDR2 sequences are SEHNR and FQNEAQ (reference sequence). The CDR3 spans 14 residues. Trimming shortened V by 2 bases and J by 0 bases, and 8 bases separated the two germline ends. CDR3 protein: CASSLTAYSYEQYF. The CDR3 region has the DNA TGTGCCAGCAGCTTAACGGCCTACTCCTACGAGCAGTACTTC.

V gene TRBV5-4 combines with J gene TRBJ2-6, with 11 positions matching TRBD1. Trimming removed 5 bases from V and 4 bases from J; junction bases left unmatched: 8. The CDR3 loop spans 17 amino acids. CDR1 is SGHNT, CDR2 YYREEE, per germline (reference sequence). The DNA for the CDR3 is TGTGCCAGCAGGGATGGACAGGGGGCAGGGGGGGCCAACGTCCTGACTTTC. Translation: CASRDGQGAGGANVLTF.

V and J are TRBV11-3 and TRBJ2-1; 8 bases map to TRBD2. Germline V gene data show CDR1 as SGHNT and CDR2 as YENEEA. The CDR3 contains 16 residues. V lost 2 bases and J lost 7; bases outside the gene matches: 10. The CDR3 reads CASSLLSGRWGNEQFF. The CDR3 coding sequence is TGTGCCAGCAGCTTACTAAGCGGGAGATGGGGGAATGAGCAGTTCTTC.

This rearrangement joins TRBV5-6 to TRBJ2-2; no clear D. The CDR3 covers 14 residues. Germline V gives CDR1 SGHDT, CDR2 YYEEEE. Deletions cut 2 bases from V and 4 bases from J, with 9 bases between. The chain's CDR3 is CASSFLYGTGELFF. As DNA, the CDR3 is TGTGCCAGCAGCTTTTTATACGGCACCGGGGAGCTGTTTTTT.

V is TRBV6-1 and J is TRBJ1-5; D is ambiguous. Germline CDR1 reads MNHNS; CDR2 reads SASEGT. This CDR3 is built from 15 residues. The V and J ends lost 0 bases and 6 bases respectively, with 12 bases between them. CDR3 loop: CASSEASSHGQPQHF. In nucleotides, the CDR3 is TGTGCCAGCAGTGAAGCGTCGAGTCACGGTCAGCCCCAGCATTTT.

CDR3 sequence: CASSLDGSGGEKLFF. CDR3 sequence (DNA): TGTGCCAGCAGCTTAGATGGTTCAGGGGGTGAAAAACTGTTTTTT. The V call is TRBV11-2, the J call TRBJ1-4, with 7 nucleotides matching TRBD1. V lost 0 bases to trimming and J lost 7 bases; unmatched junction nucleotides: 5. The germline V gene encodes CDR1 SGHAT and CDR2 FQNNGV. The CDR3 spans 15 residues.

This clone was picked up a small number of times. The gene calls are TRBV6-6 and TRBJ1-5; weak D call: TRBD1 (5 bases). Per the germline V gene, CDR1 is MNHNY and CDR2 is SVGAGI (reference sequence). The V end was cut by 1 base, the J end by 1 base, with 8 bases between. This CDR3 has 15 amino acids. In DNA form, the CDR3 reads TGTGCCAGCAGTTACTACAGACAGAGCAATCAGCCCCAGCATTTT. Translation gives CASSYYRQSNQPQHF.

This sequence joins TRBV18 and TRBJ1-1, with D unclear. V shed 3 bases and J shed 1 base, with 9 bases lying between them. This CDR3 is 14 amino acids long. Looked up from germline, CDR1 is KGHSH and CDR2 is LQKENI. CDR3 residues: CASSPDPENTEAFF. The CDR3 coding sequence is TGTGCCAGCTCACCGGATCCAGAGAACACTGAAGCTTTCTTT.

In this sample, this clone turned up a few times. The chain's CDR3 is CASSLGRSTEAFF. CDR3 sequence (DNA): TGTGCCAGCAGTTTGGGCCGGAGCACTGAAGCTTTCTTT. The J gene is TRBJ1-1, the V gene TRBV6-5; D is uncertain. The germline V gene has CDR1 MNHEY and CDR2 SVGAGI. This CDR3 comprises 13 residues. Trimming removed 4 bases from V and 4 bases from J, with 10 bases in between.

This clone showed up just a few times. CDR3 sequence (DNA): TGTGCCAGCAGTTTAGGGACAGGGTCGGTCAATTCACCCCTCCACTTT. Encoded protein: CASSLGTGSVNSPLHF. The chain couples TRBV28 to TRBJ1-6, with 9 bases aligning to TRBD1. With V trimmed by 2 bases and J by 7 bases, 6 bases remained unmatched. CDR1 MDHEN and CDR2 SYDVKM come from the germline V gene. CDR3 length: 16 amino acids.

The chain employs TRBV5-1 and TRBJ1-2, with 9 bases lining up with TRBD1. This CDR3 has 17 amino acids. The V gene end was trimmed by 1 base and the J gene end by 3 bases; junction bases not matched to a gene: 10. The germline gives CDR1 SGHRS, CDR2 YFSETQ. The CDR3 region is CASSLRGFRTGDYGYTF. In DNA, the CDR3 is TGCGCCAGCAGCTTGAGAGGGTTCCGGACAGGGGACTATGGCTACACCTTC.

Here the CDR3 reads CASSANRGSQETQYF. The DNA of the CDR3 is TGTGCCAGCAGCGCGAATCGCGGGAGCCAAGAGACCCAGTACTTC. This sequence joins TRBV5-4 and TRBJ2-5; 7 nucleotides agree with TRBD2. The trim removed 4 bases at V and 1 base at J, leaving 7 bases unmatched. Germline V gene sequence: CDR1 SGHNT, CDR2 YYREEE (reference sequence). This CDR3 is built from 15 residues.

The gene calls are TRBV14 and TRBJ2-7, with D possibly TRBD2 on 6 matching bases. The CDR3 extends over 13 amino acids. Germline values: CDR1 SGHDN, CDR2 FVKESK. Trimming took off 0 bases at V and 9 bases at J, with 12 bases between the two ends. The CDR3 region is CASSQDSGPRQYF. The CDR3 DNA reads as TGTGCCAGCAGCCAAGATAGCGGCCCCCGGCAGTACTTC.

The rearrangement links TRBV9 to TRBJ1-1, with 9 bases identical to TRBD1. J lost 6 bases, V lost 2 bases, and 8 bases had no gene match. CDR3 length equals 15 residues. Germline values: CDR1 SGDLS, CDR2 YYNGEE. The CDR3 DNA reads TGTGCCAGCAGCGTTGGGACAGGGCCGGGCCCTGAAGCTTTCTTT. Encoded protein: CASSVGTGPGPEAFF.

The rearrangement links TRBV11-2 to TRBJ1-1, with D hard to call. Trimming removed 5 bases at V and 8 bases at J, with 9 bases between. The CDR3 loop spans 11 amino acids. Germline V gives CDR1 SGHAT, CDR2 FQNNGV. In DNA, the CDR3 is TGTGCCAGCAGCCCCCACGCCGAAGCTTTCTTT. This codes for CASSPHAEAFF. The entire variable domain, with the rest obtained from reference TRBV11-2 and TRBJ1-1, is as follows: EAGVAQSPRYKIIEKRQSVAFWCNPISGHATLYWYQQILGQGPKLLIQFQNNGVVDDSQLPKDRFSAERLKGVDSTLKIQPAKLEDSAVYLCASSPHAEAFFGQGTRLTVV.

This clone is a singleton in its sample. The chain combines TRBV5-1 with TRBJ1-5; 7 bases align to TRBD1. V lost 0 bases to trimming and J lost 6 bases; unmatched junction nucleotides: 6. From germline, CDR1 is SGHRS and CDR2 YFSETQ. This CDR3 has 15 residues. Here the CDR3 reads CASSLEGGDGQPQHF. The CDR3 nucleotides are TGCGCCAGCAGCTTGGAAGGGGGCGACGGTCAGCCCCAGCATTTT.

This clone was seen only once. The rearrangement links TRBV12-5 to TRBJ2-3, with 9 bases matching TRBD1. Trimming removed 7 bases from V and 3 bases from J; junction bases left unmatched: 8. This CDR3 is 15 amino acids long. CDR1 LGHNT and CDR2 FRNRAP come from the germline V gene. The CDR3 reads CASAPPGQGTDTQYF. CDR3 DNA: TGTGCTAGTGCCCCCCCGGGACAGGGTACAGATACGCAGTATTTT.

The chain joins TRBV6-6 to TRBJ2-7; D remains unclear. This CDR3 contains 13 residues. With 4 bases removed from V and 3 bases from J, the gap between germline ends came to 10 bases. Germline V gene sequence: CDR1 MNHNY, CDR2 SVGAGI (reference sequence). CDR3 protein: CASSLKKGYEQYF. CDR3 in DNA: TGTGCCAGCAGTTTAAAGAAGGGCTACGAGCAGTACTTC.

With respect to this clone: A read error may produce the germline difference seen at one junction end. The chain uses TRBV6-6 and TRBJ2-1; 8 bases are shared with TRBD2. CDR3 length equals 15 residues. The germline V gene has CDR1 MNHNY and CDR2 SVGAGI (reference sequence). CDR3 sequence (DNA): TGTGCCAGTAGTTCCGGGACTAGGAACTCCAATGAGCAGTTCTTC. Its protein product is CASSSGTRNSNEQFF.

The chain links TRBV6-6 to TRBJ1-6, with TRBD1 as a possible D gene (6 bases). CDR1 and CDR2 (germline): MNHNY, SVGAGI (reference sequence). With 6 bases removed from V and 5 bases from J, the gap between germline ends came to 14 bases. CDR3 length: 15 amino acids. This chain's CDR3 is CASRQNRADNSPLHF. The CDR3 nucleotides read TGTGCCAGCAGGCAAAACAGGGCTGATAATTCACCCCTCCACTTT.

The rearrangement links TRBV29-1 to TRBJ1-1; D may be TRBD1 (6 bases). There are 14 residues in the CDR3. Trimming removed 7 bases from V and 6 bases from J, with 21 bases in between. Looked up from germline, CDR1 is SQVTM and CDR2 is ANQGSEA. CDR3 DNA sequence: TGCAGCGGACGTAGGGGGGGCGAGGTCGCTGAAGCTTTCTTT. Translating gives CSGRRGGEVAEAFF.

The sample holds a few counts of this clone. V gene TRBV6-5 combines with J gene TRBJ2-7; weak D call: TRBD2 (7 bases). The germline V and J ends were trimmed by 2 bases and 5 bases, with 16 bases remaining between them. The CDR3 is made up of 15 amino acids. In germline, CDR1 is MNHEY, CDR2 SVGAGI. The CDR3 loop reads CASSYGRGGANEQYF. CDR3 coding DNA: TGTGCCAGCAGTTACGGGCGAGGGGGGGCGAACGAGCAGTACTTC.

This clone was seen a few times. J is TRBJ2-1 and V is TRBV5-4, with 9 nucleotides matching TRBD2. The CDR3 covers 14 residues. With V trimmed by 5 bases and J by 5 bases, 5 bases remained unmatched. Germline V gives CDR1 SGHNT, CDR2 YYREEE (reference sequence). The DNA for the CDR3 is TGTGCCAGCAGGGCGACTAGCGGAAACAATGAGCAGTTCTTC. Protein product: CASRATSGNNEQFF.

The chain recombines TRBV2 with TRBJ1-2; D unclear. The germline V gene encodes CDR1 SNHLY and CDR2 FYNNEI. The CDR3 contains 13 residues. The V and J ends lost 5 bases and 5 bases respectively, with 12 bases between them. The CDR3 region has the DNA TGTGCCAGCAGTAACGAGGGAGAGTATGGCTACACCTTC. It codes for CASSNEGEYGYTF. Full variable domain (rest looked up from reference TRBV2 and TRBJ1-2): EPEVTQTPSHQVTQMGQEVILRCVPISNHLYFYWYRQILGQKVEFLVSFYNNEISEKSEIFDDQFSVERPDGSNFTLKIRSTKLEDSAMYFCASSNEGEYGYTFGSGTRLTVV.

The rearrangement uses TRBV5-1 and TRBJ2-5; D is unclear. The CDR3 runs to 11 residues. Deletions cut 5 bases from V and 9 bases from J, with 11 bases between. Germline CDR1 SGHRS, CDR2 YFSETQ. DNA for the CDR3: TGCGCCAGCAGGCCGAATCCGGCCCAGTACTTC. Its protein is CASRPNPAQYF. The full variable domain, with the rest looked up from reference TRBV5-1 and TRBJ2-5, is KAGVTQTPRYLIKTRGQQVTLSCSPISGHRSVSWYQQTPGQGLQFLFEYFSETQRNKGNFPGRFSGRQFSNSRSEMNVSTLELGDSALYLCASRPNPAQYFGPGTRLLVL.

The chain is built from TRBV5-4 and TRBJ2-5; TRBD2 agrees at 14 bases. The CDR3 sequence is 16 residues long. The germline CDR1 and CDR2 sequences are SGHNT and YYREEE (reference sequence). The ends lost 4 bases at V and 5 bases at J; junction bases unmatched: 7. The CDR3 coding sequence is TGTGCCAGCAGCATGGGACTAGCGGGAGTGGGTGAGACCCAGTACTTC. It specifies CASSMGLAGVGETQYF.

The chain is built from TRBV5-1 and TRBJ2-7, with a tentative D call TRBD2 (5 bases). Trimming stripped 4 bases from V and 2 bases from J, with 13 bases between. Germline V gene data show CDR1 as SGHRS and CDR2 as YFSETQ. The CDR3 length is 14 residues. This chain's CDR3 is CASSQQPGAYEQYF. CDR3 coding DNA: TGCGCCAGCAGCCAGCAACCCGGGGCCTACGAGCAGTACTTC.

This clone was seen only a few times. The genes are TRBV10-3 and TRBJ1-2; the D gene is possibly TRBD1 (5 bases). This CDR3 region has 14 residues. V was clipped by 11 bases and J by 4 bases, with 20 bases between them. Germline V gives CDR1 ENHRY, CDR2 SYGVKD. The CDR3 protein is CAATNYDSLYGYTF. The CDR3 coding sequence is TGTGCCGCTACCAACTACGACAGTCTCTATGGCTACACCTTC.